This T cell receptor (beta chain) was retrieved from a study of shared clonotypes between healthy human individuals (dated by TCRdb to about 2020). About the study as a whole: The cohort comprised a couple of women and a few men aged 18 to 49 years. Each donor's leukapheresis produced roughly between roughly 0.9 and 8.9 billion PBMCs. For each donor, three plates each were used for CD4 naive and CD4 memory, two plates were used for CD8 naive, and one plate was used for CD8 memory. Libraries were prepared and TCR repertoires were sequenced by different laboratories using diverse techniques, in order to increase sequencing depth and limit assay-specific biases. To estimate repertoire size and how much clonotype sharing occurs between individuals, the study deeply sequenced the blood TCR repertoires of about 5 healthy adults.

On this clone: The antigen this receptor binds is unknown. Per-nucleotide qualities are absent, and no much larger clonotype sits a single base away.

Healthy HIV-negative adults with no recently reported acute infections or vaccinations were included as donors. All donors were Caucasian adults living in Nashville, Tennessee, USA. Magnetic negative selection was used to enrich CD4+ T cells, after which naive cells were positively selected on CD45RA and the negative fraction became the memory subset. Blood was collected by leukapheresis, and PBMCs were isolated by Ficoll-Histopaque density gradient centrifugation and then cryopreserved in liquid nitrogen vapor phase. Analytical flow cytometry was used to check the purity and quantity of every magnetically sorted T cell population. Each sorted fraction had its genomic DNA isolated and then quantified by UV absorbance on a Nanodrop 2000c. What the study reported, not specific to this receptor: Pairwise subsampling indicated that sequencing depth was expected to affect the degree of clonotype sharing among donors. Higher generation probabilities were observed for clonotypes shared by all four sorted-subset donors than for non-shared clonotypes. Sampling was restricted to blood, and TCR repertoires in tissues likely differ from the TCR repertoires found in blood. Larger estimated clonotype richness was generally found for naive subsets than for memory subsets. Across four donors, roughly 5.1% of naive CD4, over 3% of naive CD8, approximately 2.5% of memory CD4, and approximately 0.4% of memory CD8 clonotypes were shared. Rarefaction of sorted-subset datasets indicated incomplete sequencing despite the large sequencing depth. Because the study included a small number of donors, the genetic and exposure-history diversity represented was limited.

V is reduced by 3 bases and J by 3 bases, leaving a spacing of 11 bases between them. Inclusive of the bounding cysteine and phenylalanine, the CDR3 is 14 residues long. Left in the record is the CDR3 DNA by itself, 42 bases read in frame from the first base. According to the germline V gene (reference sequence), CDR1 reads GTSNPN and CDR2 reads SVGIG. Using the deep immunoSEQ assay, multiplex PCR amplified TCR CDR3 regions from genomic DNA. For each cell subset, the extracted genomic DNA was distributed evenly across all wells of several immunoSEQ 96-well plates, and each plate served as one replicate. For sorted subsets, each replicate PCR was loaded with about 200 ng genomic DNA, equivalent to approximately 27,000 T cell genomes. Purified libraries were measured with a Qubit 3.0 fluorometer, size-checked on a Bioanalyzer 2100, and measured again with the KAPA Library Quantification kit. Each immunoSEQ 96-well plate was sequenced on its own single-read 150-cycle Illumina NextSeq 550 flow cell. Processing in the source paper ran as follows. Because the immunoSEQ output held only junctional sequences and lacked quality scores, the filtering could not match the filtering applied to full-length reads. Sequences were annotated with PyIR, a Python wrapper for IgBLAST v1.9, and V/J genes and CDR3 were assigned using IMGT germline references. Reads were removed for weak V/J assignments (E-value above 1e-6), missing CDR3, stop codons, out-of-frame junctions, or ambiguous translated residues. V3J clonotypes were defined by identical inferred V gene, J gene, and CDR3 amino acid sequence. Percentage overlap between repertoires was computed as shared unique clonotypes divided by the size of the smaller repertoire. Three approaches were used to assess repertoire richness: RTK rarefaction, the Chao1 estimator, and Recon v2.1 estimates of unobserved clonotypes. For all TCRbeta clonotypes obtained by the gDNA method from a handful of donors, generation probabilities were computed with OLGA. In TCRdb, the immuneACCESS table is reduced to in-frame sequences with V and J assigned. These tables do not hold every clone; where another copy was compared, an unresolved V gene accounts for under half, and the others remain unexplained. V and J calls plus clone size are reproduced from that table; the DNA served to infer D and trimming. For this sample there are over a million clones; under 99% appear just once. Of the sample, about 0.4% falls within the top ten clones.

Sequencing was done on a sample of naive CD4+ T cells sorted from blood. In light of the paper, this sample's cell subset or site label describes: CD45RA+ positively selected. The V and J segments used are TRBV30 and TRBJ1-4; no D segment can be confidently identified. The clonotype was recovered from a man aged 25-45 years in good health. In nucleotide form, the sequence is TGTGCCTGGAGGGGAGGCAGTCCTAATGAAAAACTGTTTTTT. Its protein product is CAWRGGSPNEKLFF.